These 20 T cell receptor beta chains came from one sample sequenced in a study of CD8 T cells in ankylosing spondylitis. Study-wide results and caveats: Characteristic, it appeared, of ankylosing spondylitis blood was a TCR beta motif of about eight highly homologous variants.

TCRdb recomputed calls from the 5' RACE reads with MiXCR, one row per CDR3 protein. The table shows about 200,000 distinct CDR3 sequences, with 7% to 8% occurring only once. Antigen specificity for these receptors is unknown. The specimen sequenced was blood, either unsorted or a sorted T cell fraction (not recorded which). The source of these receptors is a male donor with ankylosing spondylitis.

The rearrangement joins TRBV20-1 to TRBJ1-1; D is unresolved. The germline V gene has CDR1 DFQATT and CDR2 SNEGSKA (reference sequence). The CDR3 has 10 residues. This CDR3 is CSPRDPEAFF. CDR3 DNA sequence: TGCAGCCCCCGCGACCCTGAAGCTTTCTTT.

In this sample, this clonotype turned up many times. The rearrangement uses TRBV20-1 and TRBJ1-1; D is ambiguous. The CDR3 contains 14 residues. Trimming cost V 5 bases and J 0 bases, with 13 bases left between them. Germline V CDR1 and CDR2: DFQATT, SNEGSKA (reference sequence). The CDR3 here is CSAGTSVMNTEAFF. CDR3 nucleotides: TGCAGTGCTGGCACGTCAGTGATGAACACTGAAGCTTTCTTT.

This clonotype was seen only a few times. This chain joins TRBV11-2 and TRBJ1-6, with unresolved D. This CDR3 comprises 15 residues. Germline V gives CDR1 SGHAT, CDR2 FQNNGV. Between the trimmed V and J ends, which lost 5 bases and 11 bases, there was a span of 19 bases. The CDR3 region is CASSARGLQDPPLHF. CDR3 sequence (DNA): TGTGCCAGCAGCGCCCGGGGATTACAAGATCCACCCCTCCACTTT.

There are many counts of this clonotype. The V and J genes are TRBV13 and TRBJ2-1, with 7 bases matching TRBD2. Trimming cost V 5 bases and J 5 bases; bases outside gene matches: 9. CDR1 and CDR2 (germline): PRHDT, FYEKMQ (reference sequence). The CDR3 has 15 amino acids. In nucleotides, the CDR3 is TGTGCCAGCAGCCCCGCGGGAGATAGGAACAATGAGCAGTTCTTC. Protein: CASSPAGDRNNEQFF.

This clonotype was picked up many times. The CDR3 coding sequence is TGTGCCAGCAGCTCCCTGGGGACAGGGGGCTTGGACGAGCAGTACTTC. This gives the protein CASSSLGTGGLDEQYF. This chain links TRBV5-8 with TRBJ2-7; 12 nucleotides line up with TRBD1. Germline lookup yields CDR1 SGHTS and CDR2 YDEGEE. Germline trimming cut 3 bases from V and 5 bases from J; bases unmatched to any gene: 9. The CDR3 extends over 16 amino acids.

Many counts were recorded for this clonotype. The V call is TRBV20-1, the J call TRBJ2-4; D perhaps matches TRBD2 (5 bases). Germline V CDR1 and CDR2: DFQATT, SNEGSKA (reference sequence). The CDR3 is 11 residues long. V shed 3 bases and J shed 7 bases, with 7 bases lying between them. As DNA, the CDR3 is TGCAGTGCTAGGGGCGGGAACATTCAGTACTTC. Amino acid sequence: CSARGGNIQYF.

The sample holds many counts of this clonotype. The chain combines TRBV7-9 with TRBJ2-7; D not resolved. Germline V gene data show CDR1 as SEHNR and CDR2 as FQNEAQ (reference sequence). The CDR3 runs 15 residues. Trimming stripped 5 bases from V and 1 base from J, with 15 bases between. The CDR3 DNA reads TGTGCCAGCAGCCTACTTTCCGGAACGTCCTACGAGCAGTACTTC. Protein sequence: CASSLLSGTSYEQYF.

This clonotype was seen at least ten times. This chain joins TRBV6-5 and TRBJ1-3; D call uncertain. The CDR3 consists of 15 residues. The germline CDR1 and CDR2 sequences are MNHEY and SVGAGI. V was pared by 0 bases and J by 2 bases, with 8 bases between. Written as DNA, the CDR3 is TGTGCCAGCAGTTACTCTGGCATGGCTGGAAACACCATATATTTT. As protein: CASSYSGMAGNTIYF.

A remark on this clonotype: A read error is possible here, since a much larger clone lies one base away. The chain carries TRBV6-1 and TRBJ2-1; 7 bases match TRBD2. J was trimmed by 7 bases and V by 8 bases; bases with no gene match: 14. The CDR3 length is 15 residues. Germline V CDR1 and CDR2: MNHNS, SASEGT. The CDR3 spells CASRLGRALLNEQFF. CDR3 DNA: TGTGCCAGCCGGCTAGGGAGGGCCTTGTTGAATGAGCAGTTCTTC.

This clonotype was recorded at least ten times. The CDR3 DNA reads TGTGCCAGCAGTTATTTAGGTCCCCGGGAGCTGTTTTTT. This gives the protein CASSYLGPRELFF. V and J are TRBV6-6 and TRBJ2-2; D is undetermined. Germline V lookup: CDR1 MNHNY, CDR2 SVGAGI (reference sequence). The V gene lost 3 bases and the J gene lost 9 bases, with 11 bases spanning the gap. This CDR3 is built from 13 residues.

The chain joins TRBV27 to TRBJ2-7, with TRBD1 matching 10 bases. V shed 1 base and J 1 base; nucleotides not matched to a gene: 4. Germline CDR1 reads MNHEY; CDR2 reads SMNVEV (reference sequence). This CDR3 has 16 residues. The CDR3 sequence: CASSLLAGQGSYEQYF. CDR3 DNA: TGTGCCAGCAGTTTATTGGCGGGACAGGGGTCCTACGAGCAGTACTTC.

At least ten counts were recorded for this clonotype. The chain links TRBV10-3 to TRBJ2-7; 7 bases fit TRBD1. The germline gives CDR1 ENHRY, CDR2 SYGVKD. The CDR3 covers 13 residues. The ends lost 6 bases at V and 1 base at J; junction bases unmatched: 3. This chain's CDR3 is CAIRGDSSYEQYF. The CDR3 DNA sequence: TGTGCCATCAGGGGGGACAGTTCCTACGAGCAGTACTTC.

This clonotype occurred a few times. This sequence joins TRBV4-3 and TRBJ2-7; tentative D call: TRBD2 (7 bases). This CDR3 has 17 residues. Germline-derived CDR1 and CDR2 are LGHNA and YSLEER. The V gene lost 1 base and the J gene lost 4 bases, with 20 bases spanning the gap. The CDR3 loop reads CASSQASPGRGIYEQYF. The CDR3 DNA reads TGCGCCAGCAGCCAAGCTTCACCGGGGAGGGGGATTTACGAGCAGTACTTC.

This clonotype was counted many times. The gene calls are TRBV18 and TRBJ2-1; 8 nucleotides align to TRBD1. V shed 3 bases, J shed 2 bases, and the junction held 3 bases outside the gene matches. This CDR3 spans 15 amino acids. The V gene's germline CDR1 is KGHSH and CDR2 LQKENI. The CDR3 region has the DNA TGTGCCAGCTCACCTGAGACAGGGGCCTACAATGAGCAGTTCTTC. This encodes CASSPETGAYNEQFF. Based on the CDR3 plus reference TRBV18 and TRBJ2-1, the full variable domain is NAGVMQNPRHLVRRRGQEARLRCSPMKGHSHVYWYRQLPEEGLKFMVYLQKENIIDESGMPKERFSAEFPKEGPSILRIQQVVRGDSAAYFCASSPETGAYNEQFFGPGTRLTVL.

Only a few counts were recorded for this clonotype. The rearrangement links TRBV20-1 to TRBJ2-3; TRBD1 might be the D (5 bases). V was shortened by 0 bases and J by 1 base, with 8 bases between the two germline ends. The CDR3 consists of 14 residues. Germline loops: CDR1 DFQATT, CDR2 SNEGSKA (reference sequence). The CDR3 sequence is CSARDLQGTDTQYF. The CDR3 DNA is TGCAGTGCTAGAGATCTACAGGGCACAGATACGCAGTATTTT.

To note about this clonotype: A much larger clone differs from this one at a single base, so this may be a read error. The V call is TRBV2, the J call TRBJ2-5, with D perhaps matching TRBD2 (5 bases). The CDR3 is made up of 13 amino acids. Germline CDR1 SNHLY, CDR2 FYNNEI. The CDR3 sequence: CARVGLPEETQHF. CDR3 sequence (DNA): TGTGCCAGGGTCGGCCTGCCGGAGGAGACCCAGCACTTC.

This clonotype was recorded many times. The rearrangement links TRBV28 to TRBJ1-1, with unresolved D. Deletions cut 6 bases from V and 0 bases from J, with 5 bases between. The germline V gene has CDR1 MDHEN and CDR2 SYDVKM. CDR3 length: 12 residues. The CDR3 DNA is TGTGCCAGCAGGATGATGAACACTGAAGCTTTCTTT. Its translation: CASRMMNTEAFF.

This clonotype was detected many times. The rearrangement joins TRBV5-5 to TRBJ2-3, with D tentatively TRBD1 (5 bases). V lost 7 bases and J lost 2, with 17 bases in between. CDR3 length equals 15 residues. Germline V lookup: CDR1 SGHKS, CDR2 YYEKEE (reference sequence). The CDR3 protein is CASALGAGNTDTQYF. The CDR3 DNA reads TGTGCCAGCGCCTTAGGGGCAGGGAACACAGATACGCAGTATTTT.

This clonotype was counted at least ten times. This chain connects TRBV6-5 to TRBJ2-1; 9 bases line up with TRBD2. Germline loops: CDR1 MNHEY, CDR2 SVGAGI. The CDR3 is 16 residues long. The trim removed 0 bases at V and 8 bases at J, leaving 8 bases unmatched. In DNA, the CDR3 is TGTGCCAGCAGTTACTCCGGGACTAGCTCTTCGGATGAGCAGTTCTTC. Its translation: CASSYSGTSSSDEQFF.

The chain links TRBV5-6 to TRBJ2-5; perhaps TRBD2 as D (6 bases). V was trimmed by 4 bases and J by 3 bases, leaving 13 bases between them. Germline lookup yields CDR1 SGHDT and CDR2 YYEEEE. The CDR3 sequence is 14 residues long. In nucleotides, the CDR3 is TGTGCCAGCAGCGTTCCCTGGGGGGAAGAGACCCAGTACTTC. As protein: CASSVPWGEETQYF. Supplemented by reference TRBV5-6 and TRBJ2-5, the full variable domain reads DAGVTQSPTHLIKTRGQQVTLRCSPKSGHDTVSWYQQALGQGPQFIFQYYEEEERQRGNFPDRFSGHQFPNYSSELNVNALLLGDSALYLCASSVPWGEETQYFGPGTRLLVL.